A single T cell receptor (beta chain) is shown here with its context. Its antigen remains unidentified. The data originate from a study of T cell repertoires in cytomegalovirus infection. CDR1 MNHEY and CDR2 SVGAGI come from the germline V gene. Trimming stripped 0 bases from V and 4 bases from J, with 4 bases between. This CDR3 is built from 13 residues. TCRdb re-called the reads with MiXCR, one entry per CDR3 protein. Among fewer than 950,000 distinct CDR3 sequences, 30% to 35% were seen once, and the ten largest hold around 12%. Here the sequenced sample was cultured CD8+ T cells from PBMCs, taken from culture after CMV antigen stimulation. The TCR sequence derives from a human donor in good health (CMV status not recorded). Some clones in this sample may be carry-over from other donors' samples. V and J are TRBV6-5 and TRBJ1-3, with D unresolved. The CDR3 sequence: CASSYSEGNTIYF. CDR3 DNA: TGTGCCAGCAGTTACTCGGAAGGAAACACCATATATTTT.